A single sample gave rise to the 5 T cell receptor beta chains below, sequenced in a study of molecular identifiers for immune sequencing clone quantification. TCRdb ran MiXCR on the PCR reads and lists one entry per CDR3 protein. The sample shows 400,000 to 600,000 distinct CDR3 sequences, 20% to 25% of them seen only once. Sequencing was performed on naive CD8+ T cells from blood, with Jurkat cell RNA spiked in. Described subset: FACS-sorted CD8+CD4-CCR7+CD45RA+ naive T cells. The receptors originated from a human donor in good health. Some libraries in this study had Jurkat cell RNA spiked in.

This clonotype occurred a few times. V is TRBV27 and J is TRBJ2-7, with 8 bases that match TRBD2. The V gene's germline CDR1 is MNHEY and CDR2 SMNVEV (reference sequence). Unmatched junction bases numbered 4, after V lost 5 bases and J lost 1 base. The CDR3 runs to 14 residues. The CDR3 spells CASSPGRVSYEQYF. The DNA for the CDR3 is TGTGCCAGCAGTCCCGGGAGGGTTTCCTACGAGCAGTACTTC.

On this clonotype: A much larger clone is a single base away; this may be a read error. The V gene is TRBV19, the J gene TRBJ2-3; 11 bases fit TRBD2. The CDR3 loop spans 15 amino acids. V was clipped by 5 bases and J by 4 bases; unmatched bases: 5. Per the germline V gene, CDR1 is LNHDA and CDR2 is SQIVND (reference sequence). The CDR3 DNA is TGTGCCAGTAGTCATAGCGGGGGGGCCGCAGATACGCAGTATTTT. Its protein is CASSHSGGAADTQYF.

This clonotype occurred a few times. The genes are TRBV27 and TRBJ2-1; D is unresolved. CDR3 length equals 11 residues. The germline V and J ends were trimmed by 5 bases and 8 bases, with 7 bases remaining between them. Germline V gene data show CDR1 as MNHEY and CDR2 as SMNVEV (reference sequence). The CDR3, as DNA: TGTGCCAGCAGTGCGTATCATGAGCAGTTCTTC. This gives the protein CASSAYHEQFF.

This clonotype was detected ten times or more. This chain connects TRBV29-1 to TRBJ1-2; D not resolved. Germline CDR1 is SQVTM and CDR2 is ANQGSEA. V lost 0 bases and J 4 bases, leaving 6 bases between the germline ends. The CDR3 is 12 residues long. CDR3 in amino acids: CSVEDPPYGYTF. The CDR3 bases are TGCAGCGTTGAAGATCCACCCTATGGCTACACCTTC. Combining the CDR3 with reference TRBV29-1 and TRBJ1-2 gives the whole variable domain SAVISQKPSRDICQRGTSLTIQCQVDSQVTMMFWYRQQPGQSLTLIATANQGSEATYESGFVIDKFPISRPNLTFSTLTVSNMSPEDSSIYLCSVEDPPYGYTFGSGTRLTVV.

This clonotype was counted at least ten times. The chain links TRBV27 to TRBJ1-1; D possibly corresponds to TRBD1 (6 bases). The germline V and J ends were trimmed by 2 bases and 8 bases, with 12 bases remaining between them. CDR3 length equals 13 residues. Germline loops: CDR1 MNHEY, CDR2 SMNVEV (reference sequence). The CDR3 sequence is CASSLGTPGEAFF. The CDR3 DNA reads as TGTGCCAGCAGTTTAGGGACACCCGGGGAAGCTTTCTTT.